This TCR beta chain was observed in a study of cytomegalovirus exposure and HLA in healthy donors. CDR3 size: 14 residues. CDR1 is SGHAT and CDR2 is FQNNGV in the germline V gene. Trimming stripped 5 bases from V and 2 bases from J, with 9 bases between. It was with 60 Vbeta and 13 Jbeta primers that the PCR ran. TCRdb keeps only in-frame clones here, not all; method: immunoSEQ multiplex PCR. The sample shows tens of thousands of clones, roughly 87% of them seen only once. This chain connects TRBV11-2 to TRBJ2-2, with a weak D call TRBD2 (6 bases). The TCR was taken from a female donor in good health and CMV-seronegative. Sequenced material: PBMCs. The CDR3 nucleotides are TGTGCCAGCAGCCAGGGACTCAACACCGGGGAGCTGTTTTTT. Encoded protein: CASSQGLNTGELFF.